Below, one T cell receptor (delta chain) is given with its context. By its share of the sample, this clone is large (0.1 to 1%). The target of this receptor is not known. Base qualities were left out, and no much larger clone turns up one base away. cDNA was made by template-switch reverse transcription with TRGC- and TRDC-specific primers in one tube, using SuperScript II. The TRGC primer was designed for binding to both the TRGC1 and TRGC2 constant genes. Amplification of TRG and TRD was done with the KAPA Real-Time Library Amplification Kit, and AMPure XP beads were used for purification between steps. Index PCR with the Nextera XT Index Kit was used to attach Illumina sequencing adapters. An Illumina MiSeq running the V2 300 kit was used to sequence the TRG and TRD amplicons, producing 150 bp paired-end reads. The original pipeline was this. Read quality was checked with FastQC version 0.11.8 before further analysis. Reads were aligned to GenBank TRG or TRD reference genes, and CDR3 sequences were built with MiXCR version 3.0.3. Default MiXCR settings were used, apart from assembling TRDD gene segments from 3 instead of 5 consecutive nucleotides. N additions, CDR3 length, J segment length and clonotype sharing between samples were all calculated using VDJtools version 1.2.1. CDR3 sequences that were out of frame or contained stop codons were removed from the analysis. To look for overlap, the infant repertoires were checked against previously published Vgamma9Vdelta2 repertoires from fetal, cord blood and adult blood. TCRdb reanalyzed the public reads with the CATT caller, and identical DNA sequences were merged afterwards. In this record, the V and J calls reflect TCRdb's handling and not the investigators' own analysis. The sample table holds roughly 400 delta-chain clones, of which roughly two fifths were seen once. About 30% of the sample is in the top ten clones.

The sample is drawn from a study of Vγ9Vδ2 T cells in congenital toxoplasmosis (dated by TCRdb to about 2021). For the study in its entirety: Congenital toxoplasmosis was diagnosed using IgG, IgM and IgA serology, Western blot and an in-house interferon-gamma release assay. This study compared the CDR3 repertoires of the gamma and delta chains in sorted blood gammadelta T cells from congenitally T. gondii-infected infants versus uninfected infants. Infant repertoires were sequenced at 2 months after birth and at 1 year of age. TCR sequencing covered roughly five infected and over 9 uninfected infants at 2 months, plus 3 infected and 4 uninfected infants at 1 year. Results and caveats for the whole study, not just this receptor: Germline-encoded fetal-type TRDV2 CDR3 sequences seemed more prevalent in infected than uninfected approximately 2-month-old infants, suggesting an in utero expansion footprint. Two months was the earliest age with enough suitable sample material for TCR repertoire analysis, so newborn repertoires were not sequenced. Compared with uninfected infants, infected infants at 2 months appeared to have fewer N additions in their TRGV9 and TRDV2 CDR3s, and this was especially true for TRDV2-TRDJ1 sequences. Repertoire differences between infected and uninfected infants were less clearly seen at 1 year of age than at 2 months. Both infected and uninfected infants showed a high prevalence of a public TRGV9 clonotype.

The same treatment, using spiramycin and/or pyrimethamine plus sulfadiazine plus folinic acid, was given to mothers of both infected and uninfected infants. All infants, infected and uninfected, were born by term delivery after more than 37 weeks of gestation. Around 1 mL of blood was used to isolate PBMCs by Lymphoprep gradient centrifugation, after which the PBMCs were cryopreserved in liquid nitrogen and shipped to Belgium. After thawing, PBMCs were labeled with Zombie NIR viability dye and stained with CD3, TCR gammadelta, Vgamma9 and Vdelta2 antibodies. A FACSAria III was used to sort CD3+ TCRgammadelta+ T cells, reaching a mean purity of roughly 98%. For each sample, RNA was extracted from around 9,300 sorted gammadelta T cells with the RNeasy Micro Kit. The study infants had mothers who were enrolled with primary T. gondii infection during pregnancy. Peripheral blood samples from the infants were taken at an outpatient microbiology and virology center in Pavia, Italy.

Reading from cysteine to phenylalanine, the CDR3 counts 19 amino acids. Kept here is only the CDR3 DNA, which spans 57 bases and is read in frame from base 1. The germline V gene provides CDR1 TSESDYY and CDR2 QEAYKQQN. V is pared back by 8 bases and J by 11 bases, with 40 bases lying between the germline termini. This clonotype was sampled from a child under 10 years old born to a mother with Toxoplasma gondii infection during pregnancy, either congenitally infected or uninfected (not recorded which). The chain employs TRAV38-2/DV8 and TRDJ1; the D element might be TRDD2 or TRDD3, as each aligns at 8 bases. Sequencing was carried out using gamma-delta T cells from blood. CDR3 sequence: CAYSPGALPTGDTRLELIF. The bases read TGTGCTTACTCACCTGGGGCTCTTCCTACCGGGGATACTCGGCTAGAGCTCATCTTT.